These 18 T cell receptor beta chains were sequenced from one sample in a study of T cells in localized non-small cell lung cancer. Assay used: immunoSEQ multiplex PCR; TCRdb lists only in-frame clones, some missing. The profile shows some 910 clones, roughly 23% of them singletons. The material sequenced was normal lung tissue next to the tumor, taken before any cancer treatment. These TCRs come from a woman aged 35 to 70 with stage III lung adenocarcinoma.

V usage is TRBV19 and J usage is TRBJ1-2, with TRBD1 identical over 7 bases. The germline V gene has CDR1 LNHDA and CDR2 SQIVND (reference sequence). Trimming cost V 7 bases and J 2 bases; bases outside gene matches: 7. The CDR3 loop spans 14 amino acids. CDR3 nucleotides: TGTGCCAGTACTAACAGGGGAAGGAACTATGGCTACACCTTC. Its translation: CASTNRGRNYGYTF.

Within the sample, this clone is medium-sized (0.01 to 0.1%). The V gene is TRBV12-2, the J gene TRBJ1-5; TRBD1 is the table's D call, not checked against the DNA. TRBV12-2 is classified as a pseudogene. CDR3 length: 17 residues. Here the CDR3 reads CASPNRPHRGRNQPQHF. For the CDR3, the DNA is TGTGCCAGTCCTAACCGGCCCCACAGGGGGCGGAATCAGCCCCAGCATTTT.

The rearrangement uses TRBV5-1 and TRBJ2-7, with D maybe TRBD1 (7 bases). Trimming stripped 7 bases from V and 4 bases from J, with 21 bases between. CDR3 size: 15 residues. Germline loops: CDR1 SGHRS, CDR2 YFSETQ. The DNA for the CDR3 is TGCGCCAGCTGGGACCTCGGAGGGGGCTTGTACGAGCAGTACTTC. This translates into CASWDLGGGLYEQYF.

By sample fraction, this clone is medium-sized. This chain links TRBV6-8 with TRBJ1-4; D not certain. CDR1 is MNHGY and CDR2 is SAAAGT in the germline V gene. CDR3 length: 17 amino acids. Trimming stripped 6 bases from V and 0 bases from J, with 17 bases between. CDR3 region: CASSLGLHKATNEKLFF. The DNA of the CDR3 is TGTGCCAGCAGCCTCGGGCTCCACAAAGCAACTAATGAAAAACTGTTTTTT.

The CDR3 spells CASSPRLRETQYF. The CDR3 nucleotides are TGTGCCAGCAGCCCGCGGCTACGTGAGACCCAGTACTTC. The chain joins TRBV14 to TRBJ2-5, with D hard to call. CDR1 and CDR2 (germline): SGHDN, FVKESK. This CDR3 region has 13 residues. Between the trimmed V and J ends, which lost 4 bases and 5 bases, there was a span of 11 bases.

The chain couples TRBV4-1 to TRBJ1-5; 8 bases align to TRBD1. Germline V gene sequence: CDR1 MGHRA, CDR2 YSYEKL. The CDR3 totals 15 residues. Trimming removed 6 bases from V and 3 bases from J; junction bases left unmatched: 7. CDR3 sequence (DNA): TGCGCCAGCAGTCCGCGGGACAGGTCCAATCAGCCCCAGCATTTT. Translated, it gives CASSPRDRSNQPQHF.

The V call is TRBV29-1, the J call TRBJ1-4; 7 nucleotides line up with TRBD1. This CDR3 has 12 residues. The germline gives CDR1 SQVTM, CDR2 ANQGSEA. V lost 7 bases to trimming and J lost 8 bases; unmatched junction nucleotides: 7. For the CDR3, the DNA is TGCAGCGGAGGGGACAGTAAAGAAAAACTGTTTTTT. Translated: CSGGDSKEKLFF.

This clone was observed a few times. The V and J genes are TRBV16 and TRBJ2-1, with D possibly being TRBD1 or TRBD2 (5 bases each). Germline V CDR1 and CDR2: KGHSY, FQNENV. The CDR3 is 15 amino acids. Trimming stripped 4 bases from V and 3 bases from J, with 13 bases between. The CDR3 loop is CASSRRGARYNEQFF. CDR3 DNA sequence: TGTGCCAGCAGCCGAAGAGGGGCGCGCTACAATGAGCAGTTCTTC.

V usage is TRBV30 and J usage is TRBJ1-1; 7 nucleotides match TRBD1. This CDR3 comprises 14 residues. The V gene end was trimmed by 4 bases and the J gene end by 1 base; junction bases not matched to a gene: 6. The germline V gene encodes CDR1 GTSNPN and CDR2 SVGIG (reference sequence). CDR3 residues: CAWTPDRENTEAFF. CDR3 DNA: TGTGCCTGGACCCCCGACAGGGAGAACACTGAAGCTTTCTTT.

The chain carries TRBV6-8 and TRBJ2-1, with D possibly being TRBD2 (5 bases). CDR1 and CDR2 from the germline V gene are MNHGY and SAAAGT. Trimming removed 2 bases at V and 2 bases at J, with 13 bases between. The CDR3 is 16 amino acids. In DNA, the CDR3 is TGTGCCAGCAGTTACAGTAGGTGGGAGCCCTACAATGAGCAGTTCTTC. This encodes CASSYSRWEPYNEQFF.

This clone was counted only a few times. This sequence joins TRBV6-8 and TRBJ1-2; 9 positions match TRBD1. The CDR3 loop spans 14 amino acids. The trim removed 6 bases at V and 4 bases at J, leaving 6 bases unmatched. Germline V gene sequence: CDR1 MNHGY, CDR2 SAAAGT. CDR3 nucleotides: TGTGCCAGCAGAACAGGGGGCGCCGGCTATGGCTACACCTTC. Its translation is CASRTGGAGYGYTF.

The genes are TRBV28 and TRBJ1-2; the D gene is possibly TRBD1 (6 bases). The V end lost 6 bases, the J end lost 8 bases, and 22 bases lay between the germline ends. Germline V gene sequence: CDR1 MDHEN, CDR2 SYDVKM. The CDR3 length is 15 residues. CDR3 in DNA: TGTGCCAGCAGCAATGGGGGCAGCAAAGCTGGGGGCTACACCTTC. Encoded protein: CASSNGGSKAGGYTF.

The chain combines TRBV15 with TRBJ2-4; D assignment may be TRBD1 or TRBD2 (5 bases each). CDR1 and CDR2 from the germline V gene are LNHNV and YYDKDF (reference sequence). Trimming removed 4 bases from V and 0 bases from J, with 31 bases in between. The CDR3 length is 22 residues. CDR3 DNA: TGTGCCACCAGCATCCCGCCCGCCAGGGCGGGTGAGGGGTCTATAGCCAAAAACATTCAGTACTTC. Amino acids: CATSIPPARAGEGSIAKNIQYF.

The chain uses TRBV29-1 and TRBJ1-4; D gene uncertain. This CDR3 region has 14 residues. Germline V gives CDR1 SQVTM, CDR2 ANQGSEA. The V end lost 5 bases, the J end lost 0 bases, and 10 bases lay between the germline ends. CDR3 nucleotides: TGCAGCGTTCCCCAGGATCCAACTAATGAAAAACTGTTTTTT. This sequence encodes CSVPQDPTNEKLFF.

By sample fraction, this clone is large. This rearrangement joins TRBV9 to TRBJ2-7; D is ambiguous. Germline CDR1 reads SGDLS; CDR2 reads YYNGEE. V was shortened by 0 bases and J by 2 bases, with 9 bases between the two germline ends. The CDR3 totals 14 residues. CDR3 amino acids: CASSVDGEPYEQYF. The CDR3 DNA reads TGTGCCAGCAGCGTAGACGGCGAACCCTACGAGCAGTACTTC.

The genes are TRBV11-3 and TRBJ2-1; D could derive from TRBD1 or TRBD2 (5 bases each). CDR1 is SGHNT, CDR2 YENEEA, per germline. The V end lost 3 bases, the J end lost 4 bases, and 19 bases lay between the germline ends. The length of the CDR3 is 17 residues. The CDR3 protein is CASSLEGSFQGYNEQFF. The CDR3 DNA reads TGTGCCAGCAGCTTGGAAGGGAGTTTTCAGGGATACAATGAGCAGTTCTTC. The full variable domain, in which reference TRBV11-3 and TRBJ2-1 provide the parts outside the CDR3, is EAGVVQSPRYKIIEKKQPVAFWCNPISGHNTLYWYLQNLGQGPELLIRYENEEAVDDSQLPKDRFSAERLKGVDSTLKIQPAELGDSAVYLCASSLEGSFQGYNEQFFGPGTRLTVL.

This clone was picked up a small number of times. The V and J genes are TRBV1 and TRBJ1-2. TRBV1 is deemed a pseudogene. The CDR3 spans 14 residues. The CDR3 reads CASSPAPGERGYTF. DNA for the CDR3: TGCGCCAGCAGCCCCGCCCCGGGGGAGCGTGGCTACACCTTC.

This clone was seen a few times. V and J are TRBV19 and TRBJ2-2, with TRBD2 matching 8 bases. The CDR3 is made up of 16 amino acids. Germline assignment: CDR1 LNHDA and CDR2 SQIVND (reference sequence). The J segment lost 2 bases and the V segment lost 6 bases, leaving 8 bases of the junction unmatched. The CDR3 sequence is CASSHGGVLNTGELFF. As DNA, the CDR3 is TGTGCCAGTAGCCACGGGGGGGTCCTCAACACCGGGGAGCTGTTTTTT. Together with reference TRBV19 and TRBJ2-2, the CDR3 gives the full variable domain: DGGITQSPKYLFRKEGQNVTLSCEQNLNHDAMYWYRQDPGQGLRLIYYSQIVNDFQKGDIAEGYSVSREKKESFPLTVTSAQKNPTAFYLCASSHGGVLNTGELFFGEGSRLTVL.